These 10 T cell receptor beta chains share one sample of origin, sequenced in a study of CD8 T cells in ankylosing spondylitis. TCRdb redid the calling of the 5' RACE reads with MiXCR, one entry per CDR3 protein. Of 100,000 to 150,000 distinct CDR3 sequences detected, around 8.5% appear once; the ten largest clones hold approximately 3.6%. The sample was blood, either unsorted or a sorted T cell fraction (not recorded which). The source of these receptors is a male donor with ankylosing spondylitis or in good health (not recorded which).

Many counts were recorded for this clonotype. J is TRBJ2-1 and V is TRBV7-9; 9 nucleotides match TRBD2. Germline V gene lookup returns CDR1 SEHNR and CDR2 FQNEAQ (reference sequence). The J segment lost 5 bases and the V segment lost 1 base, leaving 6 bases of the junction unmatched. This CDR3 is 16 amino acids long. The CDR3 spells CASSLVSGRVNNEQFF. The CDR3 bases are TGTGCCAGCAGCTTAGTTAGCGGGAGAGTTAACAATGAGCAGTTCTTC.

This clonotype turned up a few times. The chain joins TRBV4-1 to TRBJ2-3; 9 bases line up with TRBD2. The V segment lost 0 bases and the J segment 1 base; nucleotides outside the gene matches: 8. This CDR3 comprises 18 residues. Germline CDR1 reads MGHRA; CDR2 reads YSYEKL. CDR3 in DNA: TGCGCCAGCAGCCAAGATTACCTAGCGGGATCCGGCACAGATACGCAGTATTTT. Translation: CASSQDYLAGSGTDTQYF.

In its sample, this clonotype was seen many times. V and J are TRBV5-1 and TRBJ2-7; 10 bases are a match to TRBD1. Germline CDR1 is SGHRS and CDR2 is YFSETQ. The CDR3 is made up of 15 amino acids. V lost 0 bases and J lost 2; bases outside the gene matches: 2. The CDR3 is CASSLGTGGTYEQYF. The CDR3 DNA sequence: TGCGCCAGCAGCTTGGGGACAGGGGGTACCTACGAGCAGTACTTC. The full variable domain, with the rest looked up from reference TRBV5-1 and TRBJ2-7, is KAGVTQTPRYLIKTRGQQVTLSCSPISGHRSVSWYQQTPGQGLQFLFEYFSETQRNKGNFPGRFSGRQFSNSRSEMNVSTLELGDSALYLCASSLGTGGTYEQYFGPGTRLTVT.

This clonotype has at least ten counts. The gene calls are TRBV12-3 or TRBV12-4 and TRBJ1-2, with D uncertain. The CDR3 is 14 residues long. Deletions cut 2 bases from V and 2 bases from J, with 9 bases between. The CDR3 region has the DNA TGTGCCAGCAGTTTACAAGAGGCAAACTATGGCTACACCTTC. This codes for CASSLQEANYGYTF.

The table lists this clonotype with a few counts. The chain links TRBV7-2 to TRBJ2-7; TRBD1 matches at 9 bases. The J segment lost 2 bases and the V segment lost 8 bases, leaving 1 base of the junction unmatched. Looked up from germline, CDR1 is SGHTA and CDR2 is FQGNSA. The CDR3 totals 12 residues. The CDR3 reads CASGDRAYEQYF. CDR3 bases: TGTGCCAGCGGGGACAGGGCCTACGAGCAGTACTTC.

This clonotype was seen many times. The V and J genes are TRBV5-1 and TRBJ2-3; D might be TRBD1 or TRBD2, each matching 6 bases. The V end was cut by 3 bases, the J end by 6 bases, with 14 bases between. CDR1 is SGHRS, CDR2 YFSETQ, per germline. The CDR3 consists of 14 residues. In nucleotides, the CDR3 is TGCGCCAGCAGCTCCGGGGGCGTGGGGGATACGCAGTATTTT. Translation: CASSSGGVGDTQYF. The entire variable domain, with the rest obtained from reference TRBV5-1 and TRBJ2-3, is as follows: KAGVTQTPRYLIKTRGQQVTLSCSPISGHRSVSWYQQTPGQGLQFLFEYFSETQRNKGNFPGRFSGRQFSNSRSEMNVSTLELGDSALYLCASSSGGVGDTQYFGPGTRLTVL.

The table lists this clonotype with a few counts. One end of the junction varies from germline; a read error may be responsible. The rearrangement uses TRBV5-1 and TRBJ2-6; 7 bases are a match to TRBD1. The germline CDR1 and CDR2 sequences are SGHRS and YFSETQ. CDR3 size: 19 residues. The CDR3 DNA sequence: TGCGCCAGCAGCCCCCTCGTAGGACAGGTTCCCTCTGGGGCCAACGGCCTGACTTTC. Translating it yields CASSPLVGQVPSGANGLTF. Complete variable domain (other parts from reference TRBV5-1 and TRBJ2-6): KAGVTQTPRYLIKTRGQQVTLSCSPISGHRSVSWYQQTPGQGLQFLFEYFSETQRNKGNFPGRFSGRQFSNSRSEMNVSTLELGDSALYLCASSPLVGQVPSGANGLTFGAGSRLTVL.

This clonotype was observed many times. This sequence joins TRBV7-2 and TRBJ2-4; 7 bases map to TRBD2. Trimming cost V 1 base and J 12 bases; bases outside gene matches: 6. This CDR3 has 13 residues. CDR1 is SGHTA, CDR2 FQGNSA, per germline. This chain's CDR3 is CASSLVWASGQYF. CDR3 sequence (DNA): TGTGCCAGCAGCTTAGTGTGGGCTAGCGGTCAGTACTTC.

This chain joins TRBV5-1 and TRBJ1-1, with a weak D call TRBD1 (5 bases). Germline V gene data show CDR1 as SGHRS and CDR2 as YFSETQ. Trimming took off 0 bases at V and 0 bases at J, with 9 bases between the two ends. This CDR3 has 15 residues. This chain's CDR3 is CASSLVAGMNTEAFF. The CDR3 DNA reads TGCGCCAGCAGCTTGGTTGCAGGGATGAACACTGAAGCTTTCTTT. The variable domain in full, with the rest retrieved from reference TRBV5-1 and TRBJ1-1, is KAGVTQTPRYLIKTRGQQVTLSCSPISGHRSVSWYQQTPGQGLQFLFEYFSETQRNKGNFPGRFSGRQFSNSRSEMNVSTLELGDSALYLCASSLVAGMNTEAFFGQGTRLTVV.

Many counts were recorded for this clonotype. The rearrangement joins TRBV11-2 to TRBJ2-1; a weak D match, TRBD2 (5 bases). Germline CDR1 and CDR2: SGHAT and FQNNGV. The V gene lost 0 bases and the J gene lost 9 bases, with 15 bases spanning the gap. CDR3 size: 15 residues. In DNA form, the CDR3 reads TGTGCCAGCAGCTTAGATGCGGGTTTTTACGGTGAGCAGTTCTTC. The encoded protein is CASSLDAGFYGEQFF.